The source of this T cell receptor (beta chain) is a study of identical twins. Trimming took 5 bases from V and 3 from J; bases not matched to a gene: 9. This CDR3 spans 16 amino acids. Study outcomes and limitations: Out-of-frame alpha sequences shared by twins showed excess low generation probability. Models underestimated how often monozygotic twins shared out-of-frame TCR alpha.

Unique molecular identifiers were present on cDNA, and template switching added a universal primer site. TCRdb processed the 5' RACE reads anew with MiXCR; each CDR3 protein has one entry. The data show around 670,000 distinct CDR3 sequences, approximately 6% seen once. This clonotype was counted many times. Its antigen is still unknown. Sequencing was performed on naive T cells sorted from blood. The sequence was obtained from a man younger than 35 in good health. The chain joins TRBV12-3 or TRBV12-4 to TRBJ2-2; 7 bases map to TRBD2. CDR3 in DNA: TGTGCCAGCAGTGGGGGGGTTCAGAGTGACACCGGGGAGCTGTTTTTT. Its protein is CASSGGVQSDTGELFF.